This T cell receptor (beta chain) derives from a study of OX40 agonist ivuxolimab in advanced cancers. Study background: The patients got ivuxolimab, which is an agonistic anti-OX40 (CD134) antibody. Study-wide results and limits: Antigen specificity of clonally expanded peripheral T cells was not established.

Sequenced by immunoSEQ multiplex PCR; TCRdb stores in-frame clones only, minus some. The sample holds around 44,000 clones, approximately 86% seen once. Trimming stripped 3 bases from V and 4 bases from J, with 7 bases between. Germline CDR1 and CDR2: SGHTA and FQGNSA. The CDR3 is made up of 14 amino acids. Concerning this clone itself: The target antigen is unknown.

The source of this sequence is an adult with an advanced solid tumor such as melanoma, head and neck, liver or kidney cancer. Source: CD4+ or CD8+ T cells sorted from blood, taken in a trial of the OX40 agonist ivuxolimab. V usage is TRBV7-2 and J usage is TRBJ1-6, with a tentative D call TRBD1 (6 bases). Here the CDR3 DNA reads TGTGCCAGCAGCTTGGACAGATATAATTCACCCCTCCACTTT. Translation: CASSLDRYNSPLHF. Looking up the rest from reference TRBV7-2 and TRBJ1-6 gives the full variable domain: GAGVSQSPSNKVTEKGKDVELRCDPISGHTALYWYRQSLGQGLEFLIYFQGNSAPDKSGLPSDRFSAERTGGSVSTLTIQRTQQEDSAVYLCASSLDRYNSPLHFGNGTRLTVT.